This T cell receptor beta chain was sequenced during a study of T cell responses to AZD1222 COVID-19 vaccine. Germline CDR1 is SQVTM and CDR2 is ANQGSEA. The germline V and J ends were trimmed by 4 bases and 10 bases, with 17 bases remaining between them. This CDR3 is built from 13 residues. The assay was immunoSEQ multiplex PCR, and TCRdb's table has in-frame clones only and misses some. The repertoire holds some 150,000 clones, about 91% seen once, with roughly 3% in the top ten. In the case of this clone: Its cognate antigen is unknown.

Findings of the study overall: The study found Spike-specific TCR breadth and depth rose after two AZD1222 doses.

This TCR was recovered from an adult in good health. The chain carries TRBV29-1 and TRBJ2-1; no clear D. Sequenced here: peripheral blood, sampled on day 0 of AZD1222 vaccination. CDR3 in DNA: TGCAGCGTTGCCGACCACCAGGTGGGGGAGCAGTTCTTC. Protein product: CSVADHQVGEQFF.